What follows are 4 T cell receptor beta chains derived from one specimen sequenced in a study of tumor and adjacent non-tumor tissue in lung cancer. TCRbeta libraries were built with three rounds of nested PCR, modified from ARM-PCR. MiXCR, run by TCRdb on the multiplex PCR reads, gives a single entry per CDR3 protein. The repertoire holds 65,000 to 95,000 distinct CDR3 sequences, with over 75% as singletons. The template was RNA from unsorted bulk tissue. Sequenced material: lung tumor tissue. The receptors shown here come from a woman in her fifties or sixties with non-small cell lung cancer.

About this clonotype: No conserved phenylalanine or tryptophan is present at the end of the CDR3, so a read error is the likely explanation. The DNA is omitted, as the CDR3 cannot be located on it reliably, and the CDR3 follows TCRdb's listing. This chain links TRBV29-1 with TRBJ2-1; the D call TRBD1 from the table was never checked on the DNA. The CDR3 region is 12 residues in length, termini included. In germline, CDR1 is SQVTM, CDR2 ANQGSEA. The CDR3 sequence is CSVEEPHPRGIL.

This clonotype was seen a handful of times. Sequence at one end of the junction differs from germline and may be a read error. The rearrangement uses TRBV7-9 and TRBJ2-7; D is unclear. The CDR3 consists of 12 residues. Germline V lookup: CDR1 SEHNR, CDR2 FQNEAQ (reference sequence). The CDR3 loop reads CASSFSGGPEPF. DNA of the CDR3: TGTGCCAGCAGCTTCTCGGGCGGACCTGAGCCTTTC.

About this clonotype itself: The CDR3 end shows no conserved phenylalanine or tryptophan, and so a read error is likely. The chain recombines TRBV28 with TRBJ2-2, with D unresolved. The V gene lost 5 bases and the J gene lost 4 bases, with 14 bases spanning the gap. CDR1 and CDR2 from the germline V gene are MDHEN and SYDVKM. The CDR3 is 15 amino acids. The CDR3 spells CASSLRASITGELFY. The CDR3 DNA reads TGTGCCAGCAGTCTGAGAGCGTCAATCACCGGGGAGCTGTTTTAT.

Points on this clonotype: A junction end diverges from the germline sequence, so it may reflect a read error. The DNA of the CDR3 is TGTGCCAGTAGCCCTGGGGCAGGGAGCTCATACGATCAGTACTTC. Translating gives CASSPGAGSSYDQYF. The chain links TRBV4-2 to TRBJ2-7; D is perhaps TRBD1 or TRBD2 (5 bases each). Germline V gene data show CDR1 as LGHNA and CDR2 as YNFKEQ. This CDR3 spans 15 amino acids.